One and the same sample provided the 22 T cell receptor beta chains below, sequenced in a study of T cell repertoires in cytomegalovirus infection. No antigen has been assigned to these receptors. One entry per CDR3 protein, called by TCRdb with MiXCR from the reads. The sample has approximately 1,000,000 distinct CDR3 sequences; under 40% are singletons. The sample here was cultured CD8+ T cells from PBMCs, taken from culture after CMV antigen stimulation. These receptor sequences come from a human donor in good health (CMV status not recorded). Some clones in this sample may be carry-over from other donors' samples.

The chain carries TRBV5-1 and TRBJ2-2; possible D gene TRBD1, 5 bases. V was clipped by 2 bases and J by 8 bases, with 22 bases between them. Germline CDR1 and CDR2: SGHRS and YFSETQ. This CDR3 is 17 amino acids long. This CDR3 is CASSLIVAGISRGELFF. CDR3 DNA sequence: TGCGCCAGCAGCTTAATCGTCGCAGGGATTTCGAGGGGGGAGCTGTTTTTT.

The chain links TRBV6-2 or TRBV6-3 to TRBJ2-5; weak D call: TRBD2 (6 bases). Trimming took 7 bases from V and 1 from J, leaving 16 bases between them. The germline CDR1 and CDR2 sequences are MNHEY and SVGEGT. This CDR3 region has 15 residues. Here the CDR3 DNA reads TGTGCCAGCATTACGGGGGAGTCCGCCCAAGAGACCCAGTACTTC. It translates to CASITGESAQETQYF.

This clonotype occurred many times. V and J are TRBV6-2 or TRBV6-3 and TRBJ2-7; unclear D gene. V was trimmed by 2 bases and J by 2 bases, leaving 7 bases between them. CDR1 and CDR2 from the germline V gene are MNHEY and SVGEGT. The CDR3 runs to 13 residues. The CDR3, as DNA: TGTGCCAGCAGTTACGGGGTCACCTACGAGCAGTACGTC. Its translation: CASSYGVTYEQYV.

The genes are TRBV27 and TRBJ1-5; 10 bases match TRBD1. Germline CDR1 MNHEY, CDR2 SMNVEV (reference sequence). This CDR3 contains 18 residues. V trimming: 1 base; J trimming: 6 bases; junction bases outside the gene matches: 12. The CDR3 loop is CASSLFSPLDRGPQPQHF. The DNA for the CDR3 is TGTGCCAGCAGTTTATTTAGTCCACTTGACAGGGGGCCTCAGCCCCAGCATTTT.

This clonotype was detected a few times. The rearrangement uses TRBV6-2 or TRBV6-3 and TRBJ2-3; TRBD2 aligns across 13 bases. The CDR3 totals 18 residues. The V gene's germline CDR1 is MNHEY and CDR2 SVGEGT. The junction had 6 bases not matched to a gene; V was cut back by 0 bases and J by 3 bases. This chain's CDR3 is CASSYSTSGGWSTDTQYF. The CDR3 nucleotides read TGTGCCAGCAGTTACTCGACTAGCGGGGGGTGGTCGACAGATACGCAGTATTTT.

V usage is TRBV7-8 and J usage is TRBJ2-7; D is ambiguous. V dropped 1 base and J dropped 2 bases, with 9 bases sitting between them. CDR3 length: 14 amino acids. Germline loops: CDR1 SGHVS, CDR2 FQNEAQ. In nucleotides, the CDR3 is TGTGCCAGCAGCTTAGTAGGCACAGCCTACGAGCAGTACTTC. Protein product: CASSLVGTAYEQYF.

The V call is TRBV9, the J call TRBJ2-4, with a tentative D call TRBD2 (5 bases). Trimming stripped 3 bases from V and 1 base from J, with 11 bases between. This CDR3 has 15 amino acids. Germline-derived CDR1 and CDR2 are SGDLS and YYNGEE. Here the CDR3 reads CASSARAQAKNIQYF. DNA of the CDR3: TGTGCCAGCAGCGCGAGGGCGCAGGCCAAAAACATTCAGTACTTC.

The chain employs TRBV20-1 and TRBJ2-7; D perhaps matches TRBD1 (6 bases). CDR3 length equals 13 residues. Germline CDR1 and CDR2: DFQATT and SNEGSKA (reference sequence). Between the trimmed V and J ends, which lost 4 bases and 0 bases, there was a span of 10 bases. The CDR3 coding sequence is TGCAGTGCTACGGACAGTAGCTCCTACGAGCAGTACTTC. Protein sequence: CSATDSSSYEQYF.

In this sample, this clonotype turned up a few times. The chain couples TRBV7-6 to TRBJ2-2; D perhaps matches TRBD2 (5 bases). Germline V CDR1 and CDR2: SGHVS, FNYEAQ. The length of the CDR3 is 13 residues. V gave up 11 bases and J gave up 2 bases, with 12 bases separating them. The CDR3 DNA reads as TGTGCCCTTCGACGGGAAAACACCGGGGAGCTGTTTTTT. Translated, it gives CALRRENTGELFF.

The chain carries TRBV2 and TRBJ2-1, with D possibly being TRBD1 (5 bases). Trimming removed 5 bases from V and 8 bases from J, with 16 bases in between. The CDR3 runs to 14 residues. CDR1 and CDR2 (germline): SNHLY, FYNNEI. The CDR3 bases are TGTGCCAGCAGTAAAAGGGGTGGTTTGGATGAGCAGTTCTTC. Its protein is CASSKRGGLDEQFF. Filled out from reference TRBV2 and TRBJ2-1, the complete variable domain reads EPEVTQTPSHQVTQMGQEVILRCVPISNHLYFYWYRQILGQKVEFLVSFYNNEISEKSEIFDDQFSVERPDGSNFTLKIRSTKLEDSAMYFCASSKRGGLDEQFFGPGTRLTVL.

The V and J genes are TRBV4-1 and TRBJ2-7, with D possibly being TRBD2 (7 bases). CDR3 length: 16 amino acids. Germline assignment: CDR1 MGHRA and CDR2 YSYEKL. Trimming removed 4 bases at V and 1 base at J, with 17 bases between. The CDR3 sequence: CASSPGMGGASYEQYF. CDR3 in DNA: TGCGCCAGCAGCCCTGGAATGGGGGGGGCTTCCTACGAGCAGTACTTC.

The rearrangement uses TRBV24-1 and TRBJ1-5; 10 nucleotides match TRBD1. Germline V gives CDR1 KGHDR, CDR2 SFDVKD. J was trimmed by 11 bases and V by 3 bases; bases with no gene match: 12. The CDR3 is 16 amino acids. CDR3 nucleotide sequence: TGTGCCACCAGTGATGACCGGGACAGGGGAACATGGGCCCAGCATTTT. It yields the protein CATSDDRDRGTWAQHF.

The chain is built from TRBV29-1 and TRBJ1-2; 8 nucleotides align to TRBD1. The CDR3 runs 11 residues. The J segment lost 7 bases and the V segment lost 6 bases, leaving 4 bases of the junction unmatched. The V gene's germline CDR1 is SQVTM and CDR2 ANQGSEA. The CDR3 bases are TGCAGCGTAACAGACAGGGGTGGCTACACCTTC. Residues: CSVTDRGGYTF.

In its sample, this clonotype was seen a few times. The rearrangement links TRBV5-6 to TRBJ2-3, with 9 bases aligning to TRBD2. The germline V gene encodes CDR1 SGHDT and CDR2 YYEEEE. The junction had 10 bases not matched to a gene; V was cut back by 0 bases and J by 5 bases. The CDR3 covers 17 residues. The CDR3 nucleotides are TGTGCCAGCAGCTTGGAGGGGCGGGGGGGCCCCGGAGATACGCAGTATTTT. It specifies CASSLEGRGGPGDTQYF.

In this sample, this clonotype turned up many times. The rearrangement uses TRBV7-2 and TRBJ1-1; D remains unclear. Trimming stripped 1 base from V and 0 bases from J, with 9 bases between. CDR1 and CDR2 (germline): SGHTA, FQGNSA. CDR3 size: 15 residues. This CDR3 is CASSLGPGLNTEAFF. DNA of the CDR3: TGTGCCAGCAGCTTAGGGCCGGGATTGAACACTGAAGCTTTCTTT.

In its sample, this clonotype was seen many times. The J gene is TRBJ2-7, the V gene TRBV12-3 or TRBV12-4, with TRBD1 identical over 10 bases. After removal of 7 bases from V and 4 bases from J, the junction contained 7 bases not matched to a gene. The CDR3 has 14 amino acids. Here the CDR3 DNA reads TGTGCCAGCACCATTGGGACAGGGGCTTACGAGCAGTACTTC. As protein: CASTIGTGAYEQYF.

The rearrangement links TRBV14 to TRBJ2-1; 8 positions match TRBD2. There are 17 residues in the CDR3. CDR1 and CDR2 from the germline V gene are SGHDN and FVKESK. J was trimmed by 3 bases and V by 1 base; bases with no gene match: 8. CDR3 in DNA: TGTGCCAGCAGCCAAGGACGGGGGGGCACTTACTACAATGAGCAGTTCTTC. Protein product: CASSQGRGGTYYNEQFF.

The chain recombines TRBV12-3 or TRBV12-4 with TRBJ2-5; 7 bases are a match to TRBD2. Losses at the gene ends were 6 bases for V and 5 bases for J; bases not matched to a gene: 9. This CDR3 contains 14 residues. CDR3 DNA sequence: TGTGCCAGCAGCTACCGAAGACTAGCCGAGACCCAGTACTTC. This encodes CASSYRRLAETQYF.

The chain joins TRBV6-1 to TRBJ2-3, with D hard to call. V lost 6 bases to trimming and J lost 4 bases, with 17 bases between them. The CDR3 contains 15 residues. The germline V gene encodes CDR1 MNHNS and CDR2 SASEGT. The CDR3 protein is CASSQRIGGSDTQYF. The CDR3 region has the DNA TGTGCCAGCAGCCAGAGGATTGGCGGCTCAGATACGCAGTATTTT.

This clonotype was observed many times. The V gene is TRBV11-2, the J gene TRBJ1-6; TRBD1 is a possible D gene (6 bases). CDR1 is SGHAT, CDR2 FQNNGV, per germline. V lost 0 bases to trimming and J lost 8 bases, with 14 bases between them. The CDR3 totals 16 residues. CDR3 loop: CASSLDVWGADSPLHF. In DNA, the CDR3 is TGTGCCAGCAGCTTAGATGTTTGGGGGGCGGATTCACCCCTCCACTTT. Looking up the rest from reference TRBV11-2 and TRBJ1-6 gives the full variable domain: EAGVAQSPRYKIIEKRQSVAFWCNPISGHATLYWYQQILGQGPKLLIQFQNNGVVDDSQLPKDRFSAERLKGVDSTLKIQPAKLEDSAVYLCASSLDVWGADSPLHFGNGTRLTVT.

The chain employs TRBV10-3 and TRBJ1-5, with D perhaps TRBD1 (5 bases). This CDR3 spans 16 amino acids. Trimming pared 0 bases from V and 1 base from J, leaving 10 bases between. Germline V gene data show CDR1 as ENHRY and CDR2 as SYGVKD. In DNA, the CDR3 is TGTGCCATCAGTGAGTCGGGGGGACCGAGCAATCAGCCCCAGCATTTT. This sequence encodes CAISESGGPSNQPQHF.

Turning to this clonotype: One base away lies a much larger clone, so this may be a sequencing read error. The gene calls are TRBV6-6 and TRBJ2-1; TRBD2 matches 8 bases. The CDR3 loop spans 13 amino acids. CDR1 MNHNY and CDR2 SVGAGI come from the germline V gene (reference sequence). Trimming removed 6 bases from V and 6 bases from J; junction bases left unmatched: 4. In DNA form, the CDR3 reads TGTGCCAGCAGCCACGGGGGGGTCAATGAGCAGTTCTTC. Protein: CASSHGGVNEQFF.